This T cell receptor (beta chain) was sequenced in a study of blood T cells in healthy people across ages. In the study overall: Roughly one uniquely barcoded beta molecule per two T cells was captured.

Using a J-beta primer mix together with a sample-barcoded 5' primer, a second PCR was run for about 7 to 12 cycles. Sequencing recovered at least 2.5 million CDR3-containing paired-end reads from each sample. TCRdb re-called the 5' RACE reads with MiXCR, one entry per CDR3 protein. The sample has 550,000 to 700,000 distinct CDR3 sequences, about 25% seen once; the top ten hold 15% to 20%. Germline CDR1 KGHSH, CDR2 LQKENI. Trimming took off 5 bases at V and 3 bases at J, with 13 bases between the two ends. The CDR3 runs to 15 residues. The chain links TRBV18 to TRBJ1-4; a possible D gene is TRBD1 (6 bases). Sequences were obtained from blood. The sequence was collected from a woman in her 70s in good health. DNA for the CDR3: TGTGCCAGCTCATCGGGGGCGAGCGCTAATGAAAAACTGTTTTTT. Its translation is CASSSGASANEKLFF.